Below, 14 T cell receptor beta chains from the same sample are listed, as sequenced in a study of Tregs in tolerant kidney transplant recipients. Some clones are missing from TCRdb's copy, which holds only in-frame ones; the method was immunoSEQ multiplex PCR. The sample lists 75,000 to 80,000 clones; approximately 90% were seen once. This material consisted of Tregs from blood, taken before the transplant. These receptors were taken from a human donor who received a combined kidney and bone marrow transplant.

This clone was counted between two and nine times. The gene calls are TRBV15 and TRBJ2-1; D call uncertain. This CDR3 is built from 15 residues. V lost 2 bases and J 5 bases, leaving 13 bases between the germline ends. Germline V gene sequence: CDR1 LNHNV, CDR2 YYDKDF (reference sequence). CDR3 amino acids: CATSRTSLGDNEQFF. CDR3 bases: TGTGCCACCAGCAGAACGTCCCTTGGGGACAATGAGCAGTTCTTC.

V is TRBV30 and J is TRBJ1-3; 7 bases align to TRBD1. This CDR3 has 16 residues. V lost 2 bases, J lost 3 bases, and 10 bases stayed unmatched. Germline CDR1 GTSNPN, CDR2 SVGIG (reference sequence). Here the CDR3 DNA reads TGTGCCTGGAGTTTATCTAGGGGGCCGGGTGGAAACACCATATATTTT. Its translation: CAWSLSRGPGGNTIYF.

V and J are TRBV4-2 and TRBJ2-7; 7 bases are a match to TRBD2. Germline-derived CDR1 and CDR2 are LGHNA and YNFKEQ. This CDR3 has 18 amino acids. V gave up 0 bases and J gave up 3 bases; unmatched junction bases: 14. The CDR3 loop reads CASSQDPPGSGISYEQYF. In DNA form, the CDR3 reads TGTGCCAGCAGCCAAGACCCTCCGGGGAGCGGGATAAGCTACGAGCAGTACTTC.

The chain recombines TRBV11-2 with TRBJ2-5; TRBD2 matches 15 bases. The CDR3 runs to 17 residues. CDR1 and CDR2 from the germline V gene are SGHAT and FQNNGV. Losses at the gene ends were 4 bases for V and 2 bases for J; bases not matched to a gene: 5. Written as DNA, the CDR3 is TGTGCCAGCAGCTCGGGACTAGCGGGAGGTCGGCAAGAGACCCAGTACTTC. Its protein product is CASSSGLAGGRQETQYF. Filled out from reference TRBV11-2 and TRBJ2-5, the complete variable domain reads EAGVAQSPRYKIIEKRQSVAFWCNPISGHATLYWYQQILGQGPKLLIQFQNNGVVDDSQLPKDRFSAERLKGVDSTLKIQPAKLEDSAVYLCASSSGLAGGRQETQYFGPGTRLLVL.

The chain's CDR3 is CASGGAGEAFF. CDR3 DNA: TGTGCCAGTGGGGGGGCGGGTGAAGCTTTCTTT. This sequence joins TRBV19 and TRBJ1-1, with TRBD1 as a possible D gene (6 bases). The germline V gene has CDR1 LNHDA and CDR2 SQIVND (reference sequence). The V end was cut by 8 bases, the J end by 7 bases, with 11 bases between. The CDR3 is 11 residues long.

This rearrangement joins TRBV21-1 to TRBJ2-7; the table's D call of TRBD2 was not tested on the DNA. TRBV21-1 is flagged as a pseudogene. The CDR3 is 20 amino acids. The CDR3 sequence: CASSKVSLREVREFLGEQYF. The CDR3 DNA sequence: TGTGCCAGCAGCAAAGTATCGCTGCGGGAGGTTAGAGAATTTTTAGGCGAGCAGTACTTC.

The chain is built from TRBV18 and TRBJ2-7; D is ambiguous. V was shortened by 4 bases and J by 6 bases, with 10 bases between the two germline ends. The germline gives CDR1 KGHSH, CDR2 LQKENI. This CDR3 spans 12 amino acids. The CDR3 DNA follows: TGTGCCAGCTCACTAGGTCAGGCCGAGCAGTACTTC. Amino acids: CASSLGQAEQYF.

V gene TRBV4-2 combines with J gene TRBJ1-4; 7 nucleotides agree with TRBD1. The V gene end was trimmed by 6 bases and the J gene end by 5 bases; junction bases not matched to a gene: 6. The CDR3 is 14 amino acids. Per germline, CDR1 LGHNA and CDR2 YNFKEQ. The CDR3 DNA reads TGTGCCAGCAGGCCCGGGACAGAGAATGAAAAACTGTTTTTT. Its translation: CASRPGTENEKLFF.

V gene TRBV27 combines with J gene TRBJ1-5, with TRBD1 matching 7 bases. Germline assignment: CDR1 MNHEY and CDR2 SMNVEV (reference sequence). This CDR3 comprises 15 residues. V shed 5 bases and J 6 bases; nucleotides not matched to a gene: 10. The CDR3 coding sequence is TGTGCCAGCAGTCCCCAACCGACAGGGCTTCAGCCCCAGCATTTT. The encoded protein is CASSPQPTGLQPQHF.

The chain carries TRBV4-1 and TRBJ2-3; 9 bases match TRBD2. Germline V gives CDR1 MGHRA, CDR2 YSYEKL. The V gene end was trimmed by 0 bases and the J gene end by 4 bases; junction bases not matched to a gene: 8. CDR3 length: 17 residues. The CDR3 is CASSQEGGAGGPDTQYF. CDR3 in DNA: TGCGCCAGCAGCCAAGAAGGAGGAGCGGGAGGCCCAGATACGCAGTATTTT.

V and J are TRBV20-1 and TRBJ2-2; D is unclear. The V and J ends lost 4 bases and 5 bases respectively, with 5 bases between them. CDR1 and CDR2 from the germline V gene are DFQATT and SNEGSKA (reference sequence). CDR3 length: 11 residues. The CDR3 spells CSAKKTGELFF. CDR3 DNA: TGCAGTGCTAAAAAAACCGGGGAGCTGTTTTTT.

The rearrangement links TRBV9 to TRBJ1-2; unclear D gene. Per the germline V gene, CDR1 is SGDLS and CDR2 is YYNGEE. The ends were cut back, 4 bases at V and 8 bases at J, with 15 bases in the middle. The CDR3 is 13 amino acids. The CDR3 loop is CASSSTDWEGYTF. The DNA for the CDR3 is TGTGCCAGCAGCTCTACGGACTGGGAAGGCTACACCTTC.

The chain has TRBV6-6 and TRBJ1-5; unclear D gene. Germline V gene sequence: CDR1 MNHNY, CDR2 SVGAGI (reference sequence). V was trimmed by 9 bases and J by 4 bases, leaving 13 bases between them. CDR3 length equals 13 residues. CDR3: CASRKDGNQPQHF. Written as DNA, the CDR3 is TGTGCCAGTAGAAAAGACGGGAATCAGCCCCAGCATTTT.

This clone was counted a single time. This chain joins TRBV11-2 and TRBJ2-1; TRBD2 matches 9 bases. The V gene's germline CDR1 is SGHAT and CDR2 FQNNGV. Trimming cost V 4 bases and J 4 bases; bases outside gene matches: 5. This CDR3 has 15 residues. CDR3 DNA sequence: TGTGCCAGCAGCTCCGCTAGCGGGATATACAATGAGCAGTTCTTC. The encoded protein is CASSSASGIYNEQFF.